The 18 T cell receptor beta chains below come from one sample, sequenced in a study of T cells in Graves' hyperthyroidism and ophthalmopathy. Amplified TCR beta CDR3 regions came from RNA transcripts. A first-round RT-PCR of the TCR CDR3 used the HTBI primer set. TCRdb fed the multiplex PCR reads into MiXCR, producing one record per CDR3 protein. Among 700,000 or so distinct CDR3 sequences, about 17% were seen once, and the ten largest hold approximately 8.4%. Sequenced sample: blood. The receptors stem from a young man with Graves' hyperthyroidism.

V and J are TRBV7-8 and TRBJ2-7; D unresolved. Trimming removed 1 base at V and 3 bases at J, with 10 bases between. The CDR3 is 14 amino acids. The germline CDR1 and CDR2 sequences are SGHVS and FQNEAQ. CDR3 coding DNA: TGTGCCAGCAGCTTAGTTGGTTCGAACTACGAGCAGTACTTC. As protein: CASSLVGSNYEQYF.

The gene calls are TRBV4-2 and TRBJ1-2; D perhaps matches TRBD1 (5 bases). V was shortened by 0 bases and J by 4 bases, with 12 bases between the two germline ends. The germline gives CDR1 LGHNA, CDR2 YNFKEQ. The CDR3 length is 15 residues. The CDR3 spells CASSQEPGAGYGYTF. In DNA form, the CDR3 reads TGTGCCAGCAGCCAAGAGCCCGGGGCCGGCTATGGCTACACCTTC.

To note about this clonotype: A read error may be the cause here, since a much bigger clone is one base away. The J gene is TRBJ1-5, the V gene TRBV7-2; D may be TRBD1 (6 bases). This CDR3 is built from 15 residues. Germline V gene sequence: CDR1 SGHTA, CDR2 FQGNSA. The V end was cut by 3 bases, the J end by 6 bases, with 15 bases between. CDR3 DNA: TGTGCCAGCAGCTTCGGATCCGGGGGCCCTCAGCCCCAGCATTTT. As protein: CASSFGSGGPQPQHF.

This clonotype was found many times. The chain recombines TRBV10-3 with TRBJ2-7, with unresolved D. This CDR3 region has 14 residues. The germline gives CDR1 ENHRY, CDR2 SYGVKD. Trimming shortened V by 2 bases and J by 2 bases, and 10 bases separated the two germline ends. The CDR3 spells CAISEADAPYEQYF. The CDR3 DNA is TGTGCCATCAGTGAGGCCGATGCCCCCTACGAGCAGTACTTC.

This clonotype was counted many times. The chain uses TRBV2 and TRBJ1-1; D call uncertain. The germline V gene encodes CDR1 SNHLY and CDR2 FYNNEI. V was cut by 3 bases and J by 0 bases, with 8 bases left in between. The CDR3 sequence is 14 residues long. CDR3 sequence (DNA): TGTGCCAGCAGTGAGACCGAACTGAACACTGAAGCTTTCTTT. This translates into CASSETELNTEAFF.

The chain recombines TRBV4-1 with TRBJ2-1, with TRBD1 as a possible D gene (6 bases). CDR1 and CDR2 (germline): MGHRA, YSYEKL. The CDR3 extends over 19 amino acids. Trimming left V 5 bases short and J 5 bases short, with 28 bases between. CDR3: CASSKETGDPRGPNNEQFF. CDR3 coding DNA: TGCGCCAGCAGCAAGGAGACAGGTGATCCACGAGGGCCAAACAATGAGCAGTTCTTC.

This clonotype has just a few counts. This rearrangement joins TRBV20-1 to TRBJ2-7; D is uncertain. The CDR3 extends over 15 amino acids. The germline V and J ends were trimmed by 1 base and 0 bases, with 13 bases remaining between them. Germline CDR1 reads DFQATT; CDR2 reads SNEGSKA (reference sequence). Written as DNA, the CDR3 is TGCAGTGCTAGAGTCGCAGGCATCAGCTCCTACGAGCAGTACTTC. It encodes CSARVAGISSYEQYF.

Regarding this clonotype: A much larger clonotype is one base distant, so this may be a read error. The chain uses TRBV9 and TRBJ2-5; TRBD2 matches 10 bases. This CDR3 contains 18 residues. Germline V gives CDR1 SGDLS, CDR2 YYNGEE. The CDR3 coding sequence is TGTGTCAGCAGCTCATCGGAGGAGGTAGCGGGAGGAATAGAGACCCAGTACTTC. It is translated as CVSSSSEEVAGGIETQYF.

The gene calls are TRBV12-3 or TRBV12-4 and TRBJ2-1; 8 bases fit TRBD1. With 1 base clipped from V and 5 bases from J, the junction kept 4 bases outside the gene matches. This CDR3 comprises 15 residues. DNA for the CDR3: TGTGCCAGCAGTTTAGGGACAGGGCTACACAATGAGCAGTTCTTC. Residues: CASSLGTGLHNEQFF.

This clonotype was seen a few times. The genes are TRBV13 and TRBJ2-3; TRBD2 matches 11 bases. CDR3 length: 15 amino acids. Unmatched junction bases numbered 3, after V lost 4 bases and J lost 3 bases. Germline CDR1 and CDR2: PRHDT and FYEKMQ (reference sequence). CDR3 sequence: CASSYGTSGTDTQYF. The CDR3 nucleotides read TGTGCCAGCAGCTACGGGACTAGCGGAACAGATACGCAGTATTTT.

This clonotype has at least ten counts. This rearrangement joins TRBV27 to TRBJ2-3; D not resolved. V was trimmed by 5 bases and J by 2 bases, leaving 11 bases between them. From germline, CDR1 is MNHEY and CDR2 SMNVEV (reference sequence). This CDR3 comprises 14 residues. For the CDR3, the DNA is TGTGCCAGCAGTCTCTATAGGGACACAGATACGCAGTATTTT. Protein sequence: CASSLYRDTDTQYF.

This clonotype was observed a few times. The genes are TRBV5-1 and TRBJ2-3; maybe TRBD2 (5 bases). The ends were cut back, 4 bases at V and 2 bases at J, with 17 bases in the middle. Germline CDR1 is SGHRS and CDR2 is YFSETQ. This CDR3 is built from 16 residues. The DNA for the CDR3 is TGCGCCAGCAGCCCTTCAGGCCGGAGGTCCACAGATACGCAGTATTTT. Protein sequence: CASSPSGRRSTDTQYF. Variable domain in full (rest from reference TRBV5-1 and TRBJ2-3): KAGVTQTPRYLIKTRGQQVTLSCSPISGHRSVSWYQQTPGQGLQFLFEYFSETQRNKGNFPGRFSGRQFSNSRSEMNVSTLELGDSALYLCASSPSGRRSTDTQYFGPGTRLTVL.

This clonotype was seen a handful of times. The chain joins TRBV28 to TRBJ1-3; TRBD1 matches at 8 bases. The V and J ends lost 5 bases and 0 bases, in that order; junction bases with no gene match: 3. This CDR3 is built from 15 residues. The germline gives CDR1 MDHEN, CDR2 SYDVKM. Here the CDR3 reads CASSQDRVSGNTIYF. In nucleotides, the CDR3 is TGTGCCAGCAGTCAGGACAGGGTCTCTGGAAACACCATATATTTT.

This clonotype appeared a few times. The rearrangement joins TRBV19 to TRBJ2-1; D not certain. Germline lookup yields CDR1 LNHDA and CDR2 SQIVND (reference sequence). Trimming shortened V by 1 base and J by 0 bases, and 10 bases separated the two germline ends. This CDR3 region has 16 residues. CDR3 nucleotide sequence: TGTGCCAGTAGTATAGTTGCCCTTAGCTCCTACAATGAGCAGTTCTTC. This encodes CASSIVALSSYNEQFF.

This chain uses TRBV27 with TRBJ1-5, with 8 bases fitting TRBD1. V lost 3 bases and J lost 6; bases outside the gene matches: 7. Per germline, CDR1 MNHEY and CDR2 SMNVEV (reference sequence). The CDR3 extends over 15 amino acids. As DNA, the CDR3 is TGTGCCAGCAGTTTTCAGGGGGCCTCAGGTCAGCCCCAGCATTTT. As protein: CASSFQGASGQPQHF.

This chain uses TRBV7-9 with TRBJ2-7; 9 bases match TRBD1. The CDR3 sequence is 15 residues long. J gave up 3 bases and V 1 base, and 4 bases lay outside the gene matches. Germline CDR1 SEHNR, CDR2 FQNEAQ (reference sequence). In DNA form, the CDR3 reads TGTGCCAGCAGCTTAGGGGGGGGACAGGGCTACGAGCAGTACTTC. Translated: CASSLGGGQGYEQYF. The variable domain in full, with the rest retrieved from reference TRBV7-9 and TRBJ2-7, is DTGVSQNPRHKITKRGQNVTFRCDPISEHNRLYWYRQTLGQGPEFLTYFQNEAQLEKSRLLSDRFSAERPKGSFSTLEIQRTEQGDSAMYLCASSLGGGQGYEQYFGPGTRLTVT.

This clonotype has more than one count but fewer than ten. V usage is TRBV6-1 and J usage is TRBJ1-3; D possibly corresponds to TRBD1 (5 bases). V lost 8 bases to trimming and J lost 0 bases, with 17 bases between them. The CDR3 spans 16 residues. The germline V gene has CDR1 MNHNS and CDR2 SASEGT. The CDR3 loop reads CASGKGWGTSGNTIYF. The CDR3 DNA sequence: TGTGCCAGCGGAAAGGGGTGGGGGACCTCTGGAAACACCATATATTTT.

This clonotype came up many times. This rearrangement joins TRBV27 to TRBJ2-3, with D hard to call. The CDR3 consists of 16 residues. Trimming cost V 2 bases and J 12 bases, with 24 bases left between them. The germline CDR1 and CDR2 sequences are MNHEY and SMNVEV (reference sequence). CDR3: CASSLRSAPFSNSQYF. The CDR3 DNA reads TGTGCCAGCAGTTTAAGGTCGGCTCCTTTCTCCAACTCACAGTATTTT.